Below, 30 T cell receptor beta chains from the same sample are listed, as sequenced in a study of early T cells in non-severe SARS-CoV-2 infection. TCRdb passed the 5' RACE reads through MiXCR, listing each CDR3 protein once. The sample consists of about 43,000 distinct CDR3 sequences, approximately 10% of them appearing once. Sequencing input: whole blood. The receptors here all came from an adult who was a healthcare worker with PCR-confirmed SARS-CoV-2 infection or an uninfected control (not recorded which).

The chain uses TRBV7-6 and TRBJ2-7, with 8 bases that match TRBD2. CDR1 and CDR2 from the germline V gene are SGHVS and FNYEAQ. V was clipped by 4 bases and J by 2 bases; unmatched bases: 7. CDR3 length: 15 amino acids. CDR3 sequence: CASSSLSGGAYEQYF. The DNA for the CDR3 is TGTGCCAGCAGCTCCCTCTCCGGGGGGGCCTACGAGCAGTACTTC. Using reference TRBV7-6 and TRBJ2-7 for the parts outside the CDR3, the full variable domain is GAGVSQSPRYKVTKRGQDVALRCDPISGHVSLYWYRQALGQGPEFLTYFNYEAQQDKSGLPNDRFSAERPEGSISTLTIQRTEQRDSAMYRCASSSLSGGAYEQYFGPGTRLTVT.

CDR3 sequence: CASSVDGQGADTQYF. In DNA form, the CDR3 reads TGTGCCAGCAGCGTAGACGGACAGGGGGCAGATACGCAGTATTTT. The chain employs TRBV9 and TRBJ2-3, with TRBD1 matching over 10 bases. Per the germline V gene, CDR1 is SGDLS and CDR2 is YYNGEE. The CDR3 sequence is 15 residues long. V lost 0 bases, J lost 4 bases, and 2 bases stayed unmatched.

The chain links TRBV9 to TRBJ2-5, with a possible D match to TRBD2 (5 bases). The V end lost 2 bases, the J end lost 1 base, and 9 bases lay between the germline ends. Germline assignment: CDR1 SGDLS and CDR2 YYNGEE. The CDR3 contains 14 residues. The CDR3 loop reads CASSVKGAQETQYF. The CDR3, as DNA: TGTGCCAGCAGCGTGAAGGGAGCCCAAGAGACCCAGTACTTC.

In its sample, this clonotype was seen many times. V is TRBV2 and J is TRBJ2-7; no reliable D call. Trimming stripped 3 bases from V and 3 bases from J, with 9 bases between. This CDR3 has 13 amino acids. CDR1 and CDR2 from the germline V gene are SNHLY and FYNNEI. CDR3 in DNA: TGTGCCAGCAGTGACCGTGTTTACTACGAGCAGTACTTC. Translating it yields CASSDRVYYEQYF.

The table lists this clonotype with many counts. This rearrangement joins TRBV7-9 to TRBJ1-4; D uncertain. This CDR3 is 15 amino acids long. CDR1 is SEHNR and CDR2 is FQNEAQ in the germline V gene (reference sequence). Trimming shortened V by 5 bases and J by 6 bases, and 16 bases separated the two germline ends. CDR3 in amino acids: CASSPARRRDEKLFF. In DNA form, the CDR3 reads TGTGCCAGCAGCCCCGCCCGTAGGCGAGATGAAAAACTGTTTTTT.

This clonotype was recorded at least ten times. The gene calls are TRBV2 and TRBJ2-6; TRBD1 or TRBD2 may be the D gene (6 bases each). Germline V CDR1 and CDR2: SNHLY, FYNNEI. V was trimmed by 7 bases and J by 3 bases, leaving 16 bases between them. The CDR3 contains 16 residues. CDR3 protein: CASTPVGGFGANVLTF. DNA of the CDR3: TGTGCCAGCACCCCCGTCGGGGGCTTTGGGGCCAACGTCCTGACTTTC.

V usage is TRBV5-1 and J usage is TRBJ1-6, with a tentative D call TRBD1 (5 bases). Germline V gene lookup returns CDR1 SGHRS and CDR2 YFSETQ. V lost 4 bases and J lost 8, with 16 bases in between. The CDR3 loop spans 15 amino acids. The CDR3 spells CASSLGRQIDSPLHF. Here the CDR3 DNA reads TGCGCCAGCAGCCTGGGGAGACAGATTGATTCACCCCTCCACTTT.

At least ten counts were recorded for this clonotype. The J gene is TRBJ2-7, the V gene TRBV19, with 7 bases identical to TRBD1. Trimming cost V 5 bases and J 2 bases; bases outside gene matches: 12. CDR1 and CDR2 (germline): LNHDA, SQIVND (reference sequence). The CDR3 extends over 16 amino acids. The DNA of the CDR3 is TGTGCCAGTAGTTCCTATACAGGGGATCGGACCTACGAGCAGTACTTC. This codes for CASSSYTGDRTYEQYF.

This clonotype appeared a few times. The chain is built from TRBV24-1 and TRBJ2-1; 12 bases line up with TRBD2. Trimming removed 5 bases from V and 4 bases from J; junction bases left unmatched: 8. Germline CDR1 KGHDR, CDR2 SFDVKD. The CDR3 length is 17 residues. The CDR3 nucleotides read TGTGCCACCAGTGGGAGGCGACTAGCGGGGGCTTACAATGAGCAGTTCTTC. The encoded protein is CATSGRRLAGAYNEQFF.

The V gene is TRBV6-2 or TRBV6-3, the J gene TRBJ1-1, with D hard to call. CDR1 MNHEY and CDR2 SVGEGT come from the germline V gene. The V and J ends lost 3 bases and 5 bases respectively, with 4 bases between them. The CDR3 has 11 amino acids. The CDR3 here is CASSYRTEAFF. Written as DNA, the CDR3 is TGTGCCAGCAGTTATCGTACTGAAGCTTTCTTT.

The chain is built from TRBV5-1 and TRBJ1-1, with TRBD1 matching 8 bases. The CDR3 sequence is 15 residues long. V gave up 4 bases and J gave up 6 bases; unmatched junction bases: 11. Germline CDR1 reads SGHRS; CDR2 reads YFSETQ. The CDR3 DNA reads TGCGCCAGCAGCCTGCGGTCGGACAGGGTCCCTGAAGCTTTCTTT. Encoded protein: CASSLRSDRVPEAFF.

This clonotype has just a few counts. The chain recombines TRBV20-1 with TRBJ2-1, with 9 positions matching TRBD1. Trimming took 0 bases from V and 5 from J; bases not matched to a gene: 5. Germline assignment: CDR1 DFQATT and CDR2 SNEGSKA (reference sequence). The CDR3 totals 15 residues. CDR3 DNA sequence: TGCAGTGCTAGAGATGGGACAGGGACAAACAATGAGCAGTTCTTC. Residues: CSARDGTGTNNEQFF.

The table lists this clonotype with a few counts. A much larger clone lies one base from this, so it may be a read error. The V gene is TRBV6-6, the J gene TRBJ1-1, with D uncertain. Germline V gene sequence: CDR1 MNHNY, CDR2 SVGAGI (reference sequence). CDR3 length: 13 residues. CDR3 in DNA: TGTGCCGGCAGTTACTCGAGAGAGGGTAAAGCTTTCTTT. This codes for CAGSYSREGKAFF.

DNA for the CDR3: TGTGCCACCAGTAGCGGAGGACAGGGAGAAAGGGAAAAACTGTTTTTT. Amino acids: CATSSGGQGEREKLFF. The chain employs TRBV24-1 and TRBJ1-4, with TRBD1 identical over 8 bases. CDR1 KGHDR and CDR2 SFDVKD come from the germline V gene. This CDR3 has 16 residues. After removal of 6 bases from V and 8 bases from J, the junction contained 13 bases not matched to a gene.

This clonotype was picked up many times. The chain joins TRBV5-6 to TRBJ1-2, with 8 nucleotides matching TRBD1. Germline-derived CDR1 and CDR2 are SGHDT and YYEEEE. The CDR3 contains 16 residues. The ends lost 3 bases at V and 8 bases at J; junction bases unmatched: 15. This chain's CDR3 is CASSSHGQGRMRGYTF. The CDR3 DNA reads TGTGCCAGCAGCTCTCACGGACAGGGAAGAATGCGAGGCTACACCTTC. The full variable domain, with the rest looked up from reference TRBV5-6 and TRBJ1-2, is DAGVTQSPTHLIKTRGQQVTLRCSPKSGHDTVSWYQQALGQGPQFIFQYYEEEERQRGNFPDRFSGHQFPNYSSELNVNALLLGDSALYLCASSSHGQGRMRGYTFGSGTRLTVV.

This clonotype was seen a handful of times. V gene TRBV5-1 combines with J gene TRBJ2-3; 10 bases line up with TRBD2. The J segment lost 0 bases and the V segment lost 4 bases, leaving 8 bases of the junction unmatched. CDR1 is SGHRS, CDR2 YFSETQ, per germline. The CDR3 is made up of 17 amino acids. CDR3 bases: TGCGCCAGCAGCCCTTCTAGCGGGGGCCTTAGCACAGATACGCAGTATTTT. It translates to CASSPSSGGLSTDTQYF.

Ten or more counts support this clonotype. The gene calls are TRBV24-1 and TRBJ1-4; 8 bases fit TRBD1. J gave up 7 bases and V 6 bases, and 3 bases lay outside the gene matches. Germline assignment: CDR1 KGHDR and CDR2 SFDVKD. This CDR3 spans 13 amino acids. CDR3 nucleotide sequence: TGTGCCACCAGTCCAGGGGGCGGTGAAAAACTGTTTTTT. Its protein product is CATSPGGGEKLFF.

The genes are TRBV5-3 and TRBJ1-5; D unclear. TRBV5-3 is designated an ORF whose function remains uncertain. Trimming stripped 0 bases from V and 0 bases from J, with 10 bases between. The length of the CDR3 is 16 residues. The CDR3 sequence is CARSLGRRYSNQPQHF. The CDR3 nucleotides read TGTGCCAGAAGCTTGGGGCGGAGGTATAGCAATCAGCCCCAGCATTTT.

The sample holds many counts of this clonotype. The rearrangement uses TRBV20-1 and TRBJ2-2; TRBD1 is a possible D gene (6 bases). The V end was cut by 2 bases, the J end by 4 bases, with 23 bases between. The CDR3 length is 18 residues. The germline V gene has CDR1 DFQATT and CDR2 SNEGSKA (reference sequence). CDR3 DNA sequence: TGCAGTGCTAGAATCCAAGGTGAAGGGGGAGCGCGCACCGGGGAGCTGTTTTTT. Protein sequence: CSARIQGEGGARTGELFF.

This chain connects TRBV12-3 or TRBV12-4 to TRBJ2-1; possibly TRBD1 or TRBD2 for D (5 bases each). V was cut by 6 bases and J by 3 bases, with 18 bases left in between. The CDR3 consists of 16 residues. The CDR3 is CASSTGRRALYNEQFF. CDR3 sequence (DNA): TGTGCCAGCAGCACGGGACGCCGGGCCCTCTACAATGAGCAGTTCTTC.

The chain combines TRBV29-1 with TRBJ2-6; a possible D gene is TRBD2 (5 bases). The germline gives CDR1 SQVTM, CDR2 ANQGSEA. The CDR3 is made up of 17 amino acids. V shed 3 bases and J shed 4 bases, with 19 bases lying between them. This CDR3 is CSVEAKGRGTGANVLTF. As DNA, the CDR3 is TGCAGCGTTGAGGCAAAAGGTCGGGGTACCGGGGCCAACGTCCTGACTTTC. The full variable domain, rest sourced from reference TRBV29-1 and TRBJ2-6, is SAVISQKPSRDICQRGTSLTIQCQVDSQVTMMFWYRQQPGQSLTLIATANQGSEATYESGFVIDKFPISRPNLTFSTLTVSNMSPEDSSIYLCSVEAKGRGTGANVLTFGAGSRLTVL.

The V call is TRBV7-2, the J call TRBJ2-5; TRBD1 aligns across 7 bases. The V gene's germline CDR1 is SGHTA and CDR2 FQGNSA. The CDR3 spans 14 residues. Losses at the gene ends were 5 bases for V and 4 bases for J; bases not matched to a gene: 7. For the CDR3, the DNA is TGTGCCAGCAGCCAACAGACAGGGAGAGAGACCCAGTACTTC. Protein product: CASSQQTGRETQYF.

This clonotype appeared many times. This CDR3 reads CASCTGWANTEAFF. The CDR3 nucleotides are TGTGCCAGCTGTACAGGTTGGGCGAACACTGAAGCTTTCTTT. The rearrangement joins TRBV2 to TRBJ1-1; maybe TRBD1 (5 bases). V dropped 8 bases and J dropped 1 base, with 14 bases sitting between them. Per germline, CDR1 SNHLY and CDR2 FYNNEI. This CDR3 contains 14 residues.

This clonotype has a count of ten or more. The rearrangement links TRBV5-5 to TRBJ1-1; D call uncertain. V was cut by 9 bases and J by 4 bases, with 16 bases left in between. The CDR3 loop spans 13 amino acids. Per germline, CDR1 SGHKS and CDR2 YYEKEE (reference sequence). The CDR3: CATSPLAGTEAFF. The DNA for the CDR3 is TGTGCCACCTCCCCCTTGGCGGGCACTGAAGCTTTCTTT.

The rearrangement uses TRBV5-1 and TRBJ1-1; the D is unclear. This CDR3 contains 13 residues. Looked up from germline, CDR1 is SGHRS and CDR2 is YFSETQ. The ends were cut back, 0 bases at V and 8 bases at J, with 11 bases in the middle. CDR3 nucleotides: TGCGCCAGCAGCTTGGGGTCGTACCCAGAAGCTTTCTTT. Protein sequence: CASSLGSYPEAFF.

There are a few counts of this clonotype. The chain links TRBV19 to TRBJ1-5; D gene uncertain. V was clipped by 3 bases and J by 0 bases, with 12 bases between them. Germline CDR1 is LNHDA and CDR2 is SQIVND (reference sequence). The CDR3 totals 16 residues. The CDR3 is CASSIMEGYSNQPQHF. The CDR3 DNA reads TGTGCCAGTAGTATTATGGAAGGGTATAGCAATCAGCCCCAGCATTTT.

The sample holds a few counts of this clonotype. This chain connects TRBV16 to TRBJ1-1, with D possibly TRBD1 on 5 matching bases. This CDR3 has 15 amino acids. With 2 bases removed from V and 3 bases from J, the gap between germline ends came to 13 bases. Germline assignment: CDR1 KGHSY and CDR2 FQNENV. Written as DNA, the CDR3 is TGTGCCAGCAGCCAACGAATGGGGGGTGACACTGAAGCTTTCTTT. Protein product: CASSQRMGGDTEAFF.

This clonotype was detected only a few times. The gene calls are TRBV6-2 or TRBV6-3 and TRBJ1-6; D ambiguous. Deletions cut 7 bases from V and 8 bases from J, with 9 bases between. There are 12 residues in the CDR3. From germline, CDR1 is MNHEY and CDR2 SVGEGT. The CDR3 protein is CASTLEDSPLHF. DNA for the CDR3: TGTGCCAGCACCCTAGAGGATTCACCCCTCCACTTT.

This clonotype was counted between two and nine times. This chain connects TRBV28 to TRBJ1-1, with D perhaps matching TRBD1 (5 bases). V was cut by 4 bases and J by 4 bases, with 13 bases left in between. Germline lookup yields CDR1 MDHEN and CDR2 SYDVKM. The CDR3 length is 14 residues. The CDR3 nucleotides are TGTGCCAGCAGTTGGGGGGGGTGGAGCACTGAAGCTTTCTTT. Its protein product is CASSWGGWSTEAFF.

This chain links TRBV3-1 with TRBJ1-5, with TRBD1 matching over 8 bases. CDR1 is LGHDT, CDR2 YNNKEL, per germline (reference sequence). J lost 4 bases, V lost 4 bases, and 9 bases had no gene match. The CDR3 is 16 residues long. CDR3 protein: CASSPLWTGRNQPQHF. The CDR3 nucleotides are TGTGCCAGCAGCCCCCTATGGACAGGGCGGAATCAGCCCCAGCATTTT.